This T cell receptor beta chain comes out of a study of cytomegalovirus exposure and HLA in healthy donors. Primers for the PCR totalled 60 Vbeta and 13 Jbeta. Assay: immunoSEQ multiplex PCR; the TCRdb copy retains only in-frame clones and omits some. The sample contains 200,000 to 250,000 clones, over 75% of which appear only once. General observations from the study: Analyses of presence and absence presupposed an approximately uniform sequencing depth across donors.

A word on this clone: Antigen unknown.

This CDR3 is 16 amino acids long. Per germline, CDR1 MDHEN and CDR2 SYDVKM. J lost 1 base, V lost 7 bases, and 5 bases had no gene match. The source material was PBMCs. The origin of this receptor is a man in his late teens or twenties in good health and CMV-seronegative. The rearrangement uses TRBV28 and TRBJ2-2; TRBD2 agrees at 11 bases. The DNA of the CDR3 is TGTGCCAGCAATATAGCGGGAGGGCAGAACACCGGGGAGCTGTTTTTT. It specifies CASNIAGGQNTGELFF.